This TCR beta chain was sequenced during a study of T cell responses to AZD1222 COVID-19 vaccine. Study summary: Second-dose groups at about 4 or about 12 weeks were pooled.

Study-level findings and limits: Breadth and depth of Spike-specific TCRs rose after two AZD1222 doses. The CD4 TCRs associated with vaccination extended across spike and predominated at 160-218 and 743-854.

Generated by immunoSEQ multiplex PCR, the TCRdb table keeps only in-frame clones and is missing some. The table lists roughly 150,000 clones, more than 70% of them singletons. This clone appeared a few times. Its target is not known. Trimming pared 4 bases from V and 3 bases from J, leaving 11 bases between. Germline assignment: CDR1 SGHRS and CDR2 YFSETQ. The CDR3 extends over 14 amino acids. The TCR comes from an adult in good health. Material: peripheral blood, obtained on day 0 of AZD1222 vaccination. This chain uses TRBV5-1 with TRBJ2-1, with D possibly TRBD2 on 6 matching bases. DNA for the CDR3: TGCGCCAGCAGCAGCGGGTTCAACTACAATGAGCAGTTCTTC. It encodes CASSSGFNYNEQFF.